This T cell receptor beta chain was captured in a study of T cell responses to AZD1222 COVID-19 vaccine. Notes on the study in general: Along spike, vaccine-associated CD4 TCRs were found throughout, with dominance at 160-218 and 743-854. Increased Spike-specific TCR breadth and depth were observed after two AZD1222 doses. Repertoire collection took place solely once the T cell response had peaked.

Comment on this clone: What it binds is not known.

V lost 3 bases and J 0 bases, leaving 15 bases between the germline ends. CDR1 and CDR2 (germline): SGHTA, FQGNSA. The CDR3 is 18 amino acids. Data came from immunoSEQ multiplex PCR; TCRdb stores just in-frame clones and leaves some out. The sample shows some 150,000 clones, under 95% of them seen only once. The receptor was isolated from an adult in good health. The gene calls are TRBV7-2 and TRBJ1-6; D might be TRBD1 (6 bases). The sequenced sample was peripheral blood, obtained on day 0 of AZD1222 vaccination. The DNA of the CDR3 is TGTGCCAGCAGCTTGACAGGTTCGTCGAGCTCCTATAATTCACCCCTCCACTTT. It specifies CASSLTGSSSSYNSPLHF.